This TCR beta chain originates from a study of cytomegalovirus exposure and HLA in healthy donors. Study-wide context: As released early, the data held roughly 85 million unique TCRs from HLA-typed donors. Study results and limitations: Later work found most CMV-associated TCR beta chains apparently HLA-restricted.

Comments on this clone: Its target is unknown.

The CDR3 runs 15 residues. V was clipped by 3 bases and J by 4 bases; unmatched bases: 5. CDR1 is PRHDT, CDR2 FYEKMQ, per germline (reference sequence). The PCR ran on 60 Vbeta and 13 Jbeta primers. As processed by the authors: A follow-up analysis tallied around 80 million unique TCR beta chains, 9 million to 11 million shared. Using immunoSEQ multiplex PCR, the repertoire was profiled, and TCRdb retains in-frame clones only, with some absent. V and J calls plus clone size are reproduced from that table; the DNA served to infer D and trimming. Counted here are more than 95,000 clones, roughly 74% occurring once; the ten biggest clones make up roughly 13%.

The sequenced material came from PBMCs. This chain connects TRBV13 to TRBJ1-2, with 10 bases matching TRBD1. This clonotype originated in a woman in her 70s in good health and CMV-seropositive. The CDR3 region is CASSLGTGVTYGYTF. The CDR3 nucleotides are TGTGCCAGCAGCTTGGGGACAGGGGTTACCTATGGCTACACCTTC.